This TCR beta chain comes out of a study of vaccination and CD4 T cells after COVID-19. As concerns this clonotype: Its antigen is still unknown.

CDR3 length equals 17 residues. V was cut by 4 bases and J by 3 bases, with 19 bases left in between. Looked up from germline, CDR1 is SEHNR and CDR2 is FQNEAQ (reference sequence). Once obtained from cultured CD4+ T cells, the DNA was sequenced using the Oncomine TCR Beta short-read assay. Each CDR3 protein is one row after TCRdb ran MiXCR on the PCR reads. The table has 15,000 or so distinct CDR3 sequences, roughly 31% seen once. The treatment: approximately 9-day PBMC culture with coronavirus spike peptide pools or control peptides (ViraFEST assay). Sequenced sample: cultured CD4+ T cells from blood. The rearrangement links TRBV7-9 to TRBJ1-5; tentative D call: TRBD1 (6 bases). This receptor was obtained from a human donor with COVID-19. The CDR3 reads CASSSLTGKWNNQPQHF. The CDR3 region has the DNA TGTGCCAGCAGCTCCCTTACAGGGAAATGGAACAATCAGCCCCAGCATTTT. Combining the CDR3 with reference TRBV7-9 and TRBJ1-5 gives the whole variable domain DTGVSQNPRHKITKRGQNVTFRCDPISEHNRLYWYRQTLGQGPEFLTYFQNEAQLEKSRLLSDRFSAERPKGSFSTLEIQRTEQGDSAMYLCASSSLTGKWNNQPQHFGDGTRLSIL.